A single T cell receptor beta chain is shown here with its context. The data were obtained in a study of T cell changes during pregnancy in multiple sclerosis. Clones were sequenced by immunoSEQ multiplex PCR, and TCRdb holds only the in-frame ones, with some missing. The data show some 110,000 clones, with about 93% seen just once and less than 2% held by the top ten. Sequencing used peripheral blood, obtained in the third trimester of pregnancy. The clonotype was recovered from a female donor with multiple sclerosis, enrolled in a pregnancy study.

CDR3 DNA sequence: TGCACTGCGACAAGAAGCTATGGCTACACCTTC. Amino acids: CTATRSYGYTF. This sequence joins TRBV20-1 and TRBJ1-2; D unclear. Germline assignment: CDR1 DFQATT and CDR2 SNEGSKA (reference sequence). The CDR3 loop spans 11 amino acids.